The T cell receptor beta chain under discussion was sequenced for a study of post-analysis software for immune sequencing data. Notes on the study in general: Roughly 5 TRBV segments, TRBV5-6, TRBV5-1 and TRBV20-1 among them, were found more frequent in patients than controls. By F measure, strong co-clustering occurred among samples prepared in the same batch.

TCR beta libraries were prepared from cDNA with unique molecular identifiers. The authors obtained roughly 550,000 cDNA molecules from approximately 0.91 to 9.4 million T cells. TCRdb re-called the PCR reads through MiXCR, storing one row per CDR3 protein. The sample carries roughly 540,000 distinct CDR3 sequences, less than 40% recorded once. CDR3 length: 14 amino acids. Germline CDR1 reads SGHRS; CDR2 reads YFSETQ. V gave up 4 bases and J gave up 2 bases; unmatched junction bases: 4. As concerns this clonotype: The antigen remains unidentified. As the CDR3 is not closed by the conserved phenylalanine or tryptophan, this likely results from a read error.

The clonotype comes from a girl younger than 18 with multiple sclerosis. Sequencing input: blood. This rearrangement joins TRBV5-1 to TRBJ2-5; TRBD2 matches at 8 bases. The CDR3 sequence is CASSLAGTQETQYL. The DNA for the CDR3 is TGCGCCAGCAGCCTAGCGGGCACACAAGAGACCCAGTACTTA.